A single sample gave rise to the 29 T cell receptor beta chains below, sequenced in a study of molecular identifiers for immune sequencing clone quantification. One entry per CDR3 protein results from TCRdb running MiXCR on the PCR reads. The top ten hold 0.84% of the sample, which has 400,000 to 600,000 distinct CDR3 sequences, about a fifth seen once. Sequences were obtained from naive CD8+ T cells from blood, with Jurkat cell RNA spiked in. Subset of the sample: FACS-sorted CD8+CD4-CCR7+CD45RA+ naive T cells. Receptor source: a human donor in good health. Some libraries in this study had Jurkat cell RNA spiked in.

As concerns this clonotype: The CDR3 ends on some other residue instead of the conserved phenylalanine or tryptophan, so this is likely a read error. V gene TRBV4-3 combines with J gene TRBJ2-1; D is perhaps TRBD1 or TRBD2 (6 bases each). The CDR3 loop spans 17 amino acids. V was shortened by 1 base and J by 4 bases, with 17 bases between the two germline ends. Looked up from germline, CDR1 is LGHNA and CDR2 is YSLEER. CDR3 nucleotide sequence: TGCGCCAGCAGCCAAGGAGCTCTCACAGGGACTTACAATGAGCAGTTCTCC. It is translated as CASSQGALTGTYNEQFS.

The genes are TRBV5-1 and TRBJ2-7, with 12 nucleotides matching TRBD2. Trimming took 4 bases from V and 7 from J; bases not matched to a gene: 12. Germline CDR1 and CDR2: SGHRS and YFSETQ. This CDR3 has 16 residues. The CDR3 nucleotides read TGCGCCAGCAGCCTTGGTTCTAGCGGGAGGGCGTTAGAGCAGTACTTC. Protein: CASSLGSSGRALEQYF.

Many counts were recorded for this clonotype. The V gene is TRBV27, the J gene TRBJ1-1, with D unclear. This CDR3 region has 15 residues. The V end was cut by 2 bases, the J end by 0 bases, with 10 bases between. Germline V gene data show CDR1 as MNHEY and CDR2 as SMNVEV (reference sequence). CDR3 sequence (DNA): TGTGCCAGCAGTTTAAGCGGCAGCATGAACACTGAAGCTTTCTTT. Residues: CASSLSGSMNTEAFF.

The chain is built from TRBV27 and TRBJ1-4; no reliable D call. Per the germline V gene, CDR1 is MNHEY and CDR2 is SMNVEV (reference sequence). The CDR3 runs 15 residues. Trimming took 1 base from V and 8 from J, leaving 14 bases between them. CDR3 in DNA: TGTGCCAGCAGTTTATTAGCCGGGTTTGGAGAAAAACTGTTTTTT. It yields the protein CASSLLAGFGEKLFF. The whole variable domain, remainder taken from reference TRBV27 and TRBJ1-4, is EAQVTQNPRYLITVTGKKLTVTCSQNMNHEYMSWYRQDPGLGLRQIYYSMNVEVTDKGDVPEGYKVSRKEKRNFPLILESPSPNQTSLYFCASSLLAGFGEKLFFGSGTQLSVL.

This clonotype was seen only a few times. The gene calls are TRBV15 and TRBJ2-2; D unclear. The germline CDR1 and CDR2 sequences are LNHNV and YYDKDF (reference sequence). This CDR3 region has 17 residues. The V end lost 0 bases, the J end lost 5 bases, and 16 bases lay between the germline ends. CDR3 in DNA: TGTGCCACCAGCAGAGATATAGGGTGGACCGGGACCGGGGAGCTGTTTTTT. It is translated as CATSRDIGWTGTGELFF.

This clonotype was counted many times. The V and J genes are TRBV27 and TRBJ2-7, with D perhaps TRBD1 or TRBD2 (6 bases each). V gave up 5 bases and J gave up 1 base, with 12 bases separating them. The germline CDR1 and CDR2 sequences are MNHEY and SMNVEV (reference sequence). The CDR3 loop spans 14 amino acids. The CDR3 loop reads CASSIGGPSYEQYF. The CDR3 nucleotides read TGTGCCAGCAGTATCGGGGGCCCGTCCTACGAGCAGTACTTC.

In this sample, this clonotype turned up a few times. The CDR3: CASSTQGQGADGYTF. The CDR3 nucleotides read TGTGCCAGCAGCACCCAAGGACAGGGGGCTGATGGCTACACCTTC. V gene TRBV13 combines with J gene TRBJ1-2; 11 bases fit TRBD1. Trimming took 5 bases from V and 6 from J; bases not matched to a gene: 8. In germline, CDR1 is PRHDT, CDR2 FYEKMQ (reference sequence). The CDR3 totals 15 residues.

This chain joins TRBV24-1 and TRBJ2-2; D uncertain. V lost 0 bases and J lost 1, with 14 bases in between. Germline assignment: CDR1 KGHDR and CDR2 SFDVKD. The length of the CDR3 is 18 residues. CDR3 DNA: TGTGCCACCAGTGATTTGCCCGCGAGTGCCGGGAACACCGGGGAGCTGTTTTTT. Its protein product is CATSDLPASAGNTGELFF.

This rearrangement joins TRBV12-3 or TRBV12-4 to TRBJ2-7; possibly TRBD2 for D (6 bases). The germline V and J ends were trimmed by 8 bases and 7 bases, with 18 bases remaining between them. The CDR3 has 13 residues. The chain's CDR3 is CASGTLSSGEQYF. The CDR3 DNA reads TGTGCCAGCGGGACTCTTTCATCGGGGGAGCAGTACTTC.

In its sample, this clonotype was seen a few times. The gene calls are TRBV9 and TRBJ2-7; D is undetermined. With 9 bases removed from V and 4 bases from J, the gap between germline ends came to 17 bases. The CDR3 extends over 13 amino acids. CDR1 is SGDLS, CDR2 YYNGEE, per germline. The CDR3 coding sequence is TGTGCCACCTATCTTCAAGGAAAGTACGAGCAGTACTTC. Residues: CATYLQGKYEQYF.

To note about this clonotype: A clone one base away is much larger, so this may be a read error. The rearrangement joins TRBV20-1 to TRBJ2-3, with D unresolved. Germline CDR1 and CDR2: DFQATT and SNEGSKA (reference sequence). The CDR3 is 13 residues long. Trimming cost V 0 bases and J 4 bases, with 8 bases left between them. The CDR3 DNA reads as TGCAGTGCTAGAGAACCAGTGCCAGATACGCAGTATTTT. Protein product: CSAREPVPDTQYF.

The gene calls are TRBV6-2 or TRBV6-3 and TRBJ2-1; 9 bases are shared with TRBD2. The V gene's germline CDR1 is MNHEY and CDR2 SVGEGT. CDR3 size: 19 residues. V dropped 7 bases and J dropped 6; count of bases not matched to a gene: 22. The CDR3 DNA reads TGTGCCAGCACCACGCGGGGGGGGGTTGACTGGCTCCGCACCAATGAGCAGTTCTTC. This encodes CASTTRGGVDWLRTNEQFF.

The chain recombines TRBV18 with TRBJ2-3, with a possible D match to TRBD2 (6 bases). V was trimmed by 1 base and J by 8 bases, leaving 10 bases between them. CDR1 is KGHSH, CDR2 LQKENI, per germline. This CDR3 has 13 amino acids. The CDR3 DNA reads TGTGCCAGCTCACCACTAGCGGAGGGTACGCAGTATTTT. It translates to CASSPLAEGTQYF.

On this clonotype: One base away lies a much larger clone, so this may be a sequencing read error. The chain links TRBV29-1 to TRBJ1-1, with D uncertain. This CDR3 comprises 12 residues. Germline V CDR1 and CDR2: SQVTM, ANQGSEA. Trimming cost V 7 bases and J 3 bases, with 12 bases left between them. Here the CDR3 reads CSAVLLDTEAFF. CDR3 coding DNA: TGCAGCGCTGTTCTTTTGGACACTGAAGCTTTCTTT.

This clonotype appeared many times. This chain joins TRBV29-1 and TRBJ1-1; no clear D. Germline V lookup: CDR1 SQVTM, CDR2 ANQGSEA. This CDR3 spans 13 amino acids. The ends were cut back, 7 bases at V and 3 bases at J, with 15 bases in the middle. The CDR3 nucleotides read TGCAGCGCAGTCGGAGGTTTCGACACTGAAGCTTTCTTT. Its translation is CSAVGGFDTEAFF.

This clonotype has ten or more counts. The rearrangement uses TRBV5-6 and TRBJ1-1; D is unclear. The CDR3 runs 15 residues. Trimming removed 0 bases at V and 1 base at J, with 10 bases between. Per germline, CDR1 SGHDT and CDR2 YYEEEE. The CDR3 here is CASSLVRRRNTEAFF. The CDR3 bases are TGTGCCAGCAGCTTGGTCCGGCGGAGGAACACTGAAGCTTTCTTT.

The rearrangement links TRBV10-1 to TRBJ2-3; D not certain. The ends were cut back, 6 bases at V and 6 bases at J, with 19 bases in the middle. The CDR3 is 15 amino acids. CDR1 is WNHNN, CDR2 SYGVQD, per germline (reference sequence). This chain's CDR3 is CASSARASDPDTQYF. CDR3 nucleotide sequence: TGCGCCAGCAGCGCCCGAGCGTCCGATCCTGATACGCAGTATTTT.

The chain carries TRBV7-2 and TRBJ2-7, with D perhaps matching TRBD1 (6 bases). Germline assignment: CDR1 SGHTA and CDR2 FQGNSA. V lost 1 base and J 0 bases, leaving 13 bases between the germline ends. This CDR3 contains 16 residues. CDR3 DNA sequence: TGTGCCAGCAGCTTAGAAGTGGGGGCAGACTCCTACGAGCAGTACTTC. As protein: CASSLEVGADSYEQYF.

The rearrangement links TRBV12-3 or TRBV12-4 to TRBJ1-2, with D hard to call. The CDR3 sequence is 13 residues long. V lost 3 bases to trimming and J lost 1 base, with 6 bases between them. CDR3 DNA sequence: TGTGCCAGCAGTTTTAATTATAACTATGGCTACACCTTC. It is translated as CASSFNYNYGYTF.

This clonotype was counted ten times or more. The chain uses TRBV20-1 and TRBJ1-1, with D tentatively TRBD1 (6 bases). Germline V gene data show CDR1 as DFQATT and CDR2 as SNEGSKA (reference sequence). Between the trimmed V and J ends, which lost 2 bases and 6 bases, there was a span of 13 bases. CDR3 size: 13 residues. The DNA of the CDR3 is TGCAGTGCTAGAACTACAAGGGGGGCTGAAGCTTTCTTT. This sequence encodes CSARTTRGAEAFF.

V usage is TRBV6-2 or TRBV6-3 and J usage is TRBJ2-3; TRBD2 aligns across 12 bases. Germline values: CDR1 MNHEY, CDR2 SVGEGT. Unmatched junction bases numbered 6, after V lost 7 bases and J lost 1 base. This CDR3 comprises 16 residues. The CDR3 sequence is CASNFLAGGRTDTQYF. The CDR3 DNA reads TGTGCCAGCAATTTCCTAGCGGGGGGGCGCACAGATACGCAGTATTTT.

The table lists this clonotype with a few counts. The CDR3 loop is CASSIINTGELFF. Written as DNA, the CDR3 is TGTGCCAGTAGTATCATAAACACCGGGGAGCTGTTTTTT. This rearrangement joins TRBV19 to TRBJ2-2, with no clear D. V lost 3 bases and J lost 2, with 4 bases in between. CDR1 LNHDA and CDR2 SQIVND come from the germline V gene (reference sequence). This CDR3 spans 13 amino acids.

The chain links TRBV10-3 to TRBJ2-7; 8 bases match TRBD2. In germline, CDR1 is ENHRY, CDR2 SYGVKD. With V trimmed by 6 bases and J by 3 bases, 7 bases remained unmatched. The CDR3 is 14 residues long. CDR3 residues: CAIRPPGLGYEQYF. In nucleotides, the CDR3 is TGTGCCATCAGGCCACCGGGACTAGGCTACGAGCAGTACTTC.

With respect to this clonotype: This may stem from a read error, because a much larger clone lies one nucleotide away. V gene TRBV6-5 combines with J gene TRBJ2-7; a possible D gene is TRBD1 (6 bases). The CDR3 runs 13 residues. CDR1 and CDR2 (germline): MNHEY, SVGAGI. V gave up 2 bases and J gave up 6 bases, with 11 bases separating them. CDR3 amino acids: CASSYGAGVEQYF. DNA for the CDR3: TGTGCCAGCAGTTACGGGGCAGGGGTCGAGCAGTACTTC.

This clonotype was found many times. V usage is TRBV12-3 or TRBV12-4 and J usage is TRBJ2-7; D not certain. Trimming removed 6 bases at V and 3 bases at J, with 9 bases between. This CDR3 region has 12 residues. DNA for the CDR3: TGTGCCAGCAGCGCCGATGACTACGAGCAGTACTTC. This sequence encodes CASSADDYEQYF.

About this clonotype itself: It may be a read error: a sequence one base away is much more abundant. V gene TRBV4-1 combines with J gene TRBJ1-1, with TRBD1 matching 11 bases. Germline V gene lookup returns CDR1 MGHRA and CDR2 YSYEKL. The CDR3 is 16 residues long. The CDR3: CASSQEDRGLATGAFF. The CDR3 DNA reads TGCGCCAGCAGCCAAGAGGACAGGGGGCTTGCCACTGGAGCTTTCTTT.

The table lists this clonotype with a few counts. This chain's CDR3 is CASSYSPGRVRDTEAFF. The CDR3 DNA follows: TGTGCCAGCAGTTACTCGCCGGGCAGGGTGAGGGACACTGAAGCTTTCTTT. The gene calls are TRBV6-6 and TRBJ1-1; a weak D match, TRBD1 (5 bases). CDR1 MNHNY and CDR2 SVGAGI come from the germline V gene (reference sequence). V was clipped by 0 bases and J by 3 bases, with 17 bases between them. The CDR3 consists of 17 residues.

About this clonotype itself: One base away lies a much larger clone, so this may be a sequencing read error. The DNA is left out, because the CDR3 cannot be placed on it with certainty; the CDR3 is given as TCRdb lists it. V is TRBV21-1 and J is TRBJ2-3; whether TRBD2, the table's D call, matches the DNA was not checked. TRBV21-1 is marked as a pseudogene. With termini counted, the CDR3 has 17 amino acids. CDR3 loop: CASGKVASGSSTDTQYF.

There are a few counts of this clonotype. V gene TRBV7-2 combines with J gene TRBJ2-3; 9 nucleotides align to TRBD2. The J segment lost 5 bases and the V segment lost 5 bases, leaving 5 bases of the junction unmatched. From germline, CDR1 is SGHTA and CDR2 FQGNSA. The CDR3 runs 14 residues. The CDR3 here is CASSLGLARDTQYF. CDR3 DNA: TGTGCCAGCAGCCTGGGACTAGCCAGAGATACGCAGTATTTT. The variable domain in full, completed from reference TRBV7-2 and TRBJ2-3, reads GAGVSQSPSNKVTEKGKDVELRCDPISGHTALYWYRQSLGQGLEFLIYFQGNSAPDKSGLPSDRFSAERTGGSVSTLTIQRTQQEDSAVYLCASSLGLARDTQYFGPGTRLTVL.